This T cell receptor (beta chain) came from a study of blood T cell repertoires in COVID-19. Study background: COVID-19 samples collected from the United States, Italy and Spain covered acute and convalescent phases. T cells, B-cell-depleted T cells, or PBMCs supplied cDNA or gDNA.

The CDR3 is 16 amino acids. From germline, CDR1 is SGHRS and CDR2 YFSETQ. V trimming: 0 bases; J trimming: 4 bases; junction bases outside the gene matches: 6. Authors' methods: Estimates of nucleated cell counts were drawn from the amplification of reference gene primers. Clones were sequenced by immunoSEQ multiplex PCR, and TCRdb holds only the in-frame ones, with some missing. V, J and clone size are those of that table, while D and trimming were read from the DNA. This table has around 150,000 clones, approximately 84% appearing once. The sequence was obtained from an elderly woman in a cohort sampled during active or convalescent COVID-19. Sequences were obtained from peripheral blood. V gene TRBV5-1 combines with J gene TRBJ2-1; TRBD2 matches 8 bases. Here the CDR3 DNA reads TGCGCCAGCAGCTTGGGGCTAGCGGGCCGATACAATGAGCAGTTCTTC. Protein product: CASSLGLAGRYNEQFF.